This T cell receptor beta chain stems from a study of CD8+CD57+ T cells in acquired aplastic anemia. On the study more broadly: Recorded DNA amounts for sorted CD4+ and CD8+ cells had an average of approximately 3.2 ug.

Overall study results and limits: Significant differences in CD8+ Simpson's diversity were not observed between patients and controls.

On this clonotype itself: The target antigen is unknown.

An expansion of CD8+CD57+ cells by flow cytometry had been shown in patients chosen for sequencing. The use of genomic DNA as template underpinned the TCR beta VDJ and CDR3 profiling. TCRdb re-called the reads with MiXCR, one entry per CDR3 protein. The top ten hold about 2% of the sample, which has fewer than 200,000 distinct CDR3 sequences, approximately 52% seen once. Germline V CDR1 and CDR2: SGHDT, YYEEEE. The ends lost 4 bases at V and 5 bases at J; junction bases unmatched: 8. This CDR3 contains 15 residues. This receptor was taken from a human donor with aplastic anemia. J is TRBJ1-4 and V is TRBV5-6; 7 bases line up with TRBD1. The specimen was sorted CD4+, CD8+, or CD8+CD57+ T cells (not recorded which) from PBMCs. The CDR3 loop is CASSATGTENEKLFF. The CDR3 nucleotides read TGTGCCAGCAGCGCGACCGGGACAGAGAATGAAAAACTGTTTTTT. Supplemented by reference TRBV5-6 and TRBJ1-4, the full variable domain reads DAGVTQSPTHLIKTRGQQVTLRCSPKSGHDTVSWYQQALGQGPQFIFQYYEEEERQRGNFPDRFSGHQFPNYSSELNVNALLLGDSALYLCASSATGTENEKLFFGSGTQLSVL.